A selection of T cell receptor beta chains follows, all from one sample in a study of blood T cell repertoires in COVID-19. The repertoire was sequenced with immunoSEQ multiplex PCR; TCRdb's copy has only in-frame clones and lacks some. The sample includes approximately 220,000 clones, 80% to 90% seen only once; the top ten take 5% to 6.5%. The sequencing sample was made of peripheral blood. Source of these receptors: a woman aged 60-75 years who had recovered from COVID-19. CDR3s include the opening cysteine and the closing phenylalanine or tryptophan. D genes are given only for firm matches. Clone size is given for some rows only: seen once, a few or many times, or a class if the clone is expanded.

TRBD2	TRBV6-2/TRBV6-3	TRBJ2-1	.	CASSFGGLAARSTYNEQFF	TGTGCCAGCAGTTTCGGCGGACTAGCGGCACGATCCACCTACAATGAGCAGTTCTTC
TRBD2	TRBV3-1/TRBV3-2	TRBJ2-3	.	CASSQVRGDLGNTQYF	TGTGCCAGCAGCCAAGTGCGGGGGGATTTAGGAAATACGCAGTATTTT
TRBD1	TRBV3-1/TRBV3-2	TRBJ1-5	.	CASSQGTGSGNQPQHF	TGTGCCAGCAGCCAGGGGACAGGGTCTGGGAATCAGCCCCAGCATTTT
.	TRBV7-6	TRBJ2-2	.	CASRRYPDSGTGELFF	TGTGCCAGCAGACGATATCCCGACAGTGGCACCGGGGAGCTGTTTTTT
.	TRBV7-9	TRBJ2-1	.	CASSARLSSYNEQFF	TGTGCCAGCAGCGCGAGACTATCCTCCTACAATGAGCAGTTCTTC
TRBD1	TRBV5-4	TRBJ2-3	.	CASRWDRGTDTQYF	TGTGCCAGCAGATGGGACAGGGGCACAGATACGCAGTATTTT
.	TRBV5-1	TRBJ2-2	.	CASRQGGNTGELFF	TGCGCCAGCAGGCAGGGGGGGAACACCGGGGAGCTGTTTTTT
.	TRBV7-9	TRBJ1-1	.	CASSLGTNTEAFF	TGTGCCAGCAGCTTAGGGACTAACACTGAAGCTTTCTTT
TRBD2	TRBV2	TRBJ2-2	.	CASTFSRGTGELFF	TGTGCCAGCACCTTTTCGCGGGGGACCGGGGAGCTGTTTTTT
TRBD1	TRBV19	TRBJ2-5	.	CASGQGRTKTQYF	TGTGCCAGCGGACAGGGAAGAACAAAGACCCAGTACTTC
.	TRBV7-6	TRBJ2-1	.	CASSLSRTSTYNEQFF	TGTGCCAGCAGCTTATCTAGGACTTCAACCTACAATGAGCAGTTCTTC
TRBD2	TRBV11-2	TRBJ2-2	.	CASSHLERGLSGELFF	TGTGCCAGCAGCCATTTGGAGCGGGGGTTATCCGGGGAGCTGTTTTTT
TRBD1	TRBV7-9	TRBJ1-2	.	CASSFRDRGYVGYTF	TGTGCCAGCAGCTTTAGGGACAGGGGTTATGTGGGCTACACCTTC
.	TRBV5-1	TRBJ2-2	.	CASSLGGSTDTGELFF	TGCGCCAGCAGCTTGGGAGGGAGTACCGACACCGGGGAGCTGTTTTTT
TRBD2	TRBV5-1	TRBJ2-7	once	CASNPLAGGQSEQYF	TGCGCCAGCAACCCCCTAGCGGGGGGACAATCAGAGCAGTACTTC
.	TRBV7-9	TRBJ1-1	few	CASSLRTEGREAFF	TGTGCCAGCAGCCTCCGCACTGAGGGGAGGGAAGCTTTCTTT
.	TRBV11-3	TRBJ1-1	.	CASSLGAGRETFF	TGTGCCAGCAGCCTGGGGGCAGGGAGGGAAACTTTCTTT
.	TRBV3-1/TRBV3-2	TRBJ1-2	.	CATYRNHGYTF	TGTGCCACCTACAGGAACCATGGCTACACCTTC
.	TRBV3-1/TRBV3-2	TRBJ2-5	.	CASSSRGGETQYF	TGTGCCAGCAGCTCGAGGGGAGGAGAGACCCAGTACTTC
.	TRBV2	TRBJ1-5	once	CASSGAGGSNQPQHF	TGTGCCAGCAGTGGTGCAGGTGGTAGCAATCAGCCCCAGCATTTT
TRBD1	TRBV7-6	TRBJ2-7	.	CASSLGESRDSFYEQYF	TGTGCCAGCAGCTTAGGCGAAAGCCGGGACAGCTTCTACGAGCAGTACTTC
.	TRBV7-2	TRBJ1-4	.	CASSLYQARKLFF	TGTGCCAGCAGCCTCTATCAGGCCCGAAAACTGTTTTTT
TRBD2	TRBV11-1	TRBJ2-5	.	CASSLAGGVRETQYF	TGTGCCAGCAGCTTAGCGGGGGGGGTCAGAGAGACCCAGTACTTC
TRBD1	TRBV7-3	TRBJ2-3	many	CASSVTGTDTQYF	TGTGCCAGCAGCGTGACAGGGACAGATACGCAGTATTTT
.	TRBV12-3/TRBV12-4	TRBJ2-7	.	CASSAVPSYEQYF	TGTGCCAGCAGCGCAGTTCCTTCCTACGAGCAGTACTTC
.	TRBV5-1	TRBJ2-5	.	CASRLIGGVGQETQYF	TGCGCCAGCAGACTTATCGGGGGAGTTGGGCAAGAGACCCAGTACTTC
.	TRBV14	TRBJ2-2	.	CASSAANTGELFF	TGTGCCAGCAGCGCGGCGAACACCGGGGAGCTGTTTTTT
.	TRBV13	TRBJ1-6	.	CASSFQTGYNSPLHF	TGTGCCAGCAGCTTCCAGACAGGTTATAATTCACCCCTCCACTTT
TRBD2	TRBV7-6	TRBJ2-3	.	CASSTGGSPGTQYF	TGTGCCAGCAGCACGGGGGGATCACCTGGTACGCAGTATTTT
.	TRBV4-1	TRBJ1-1	.	CASSHATMNTEAFF	TGCGCCAGCAGCCATGCGACAATGAACACTGAAGCTTTCTTT
.	TRBV9	TRBJ2-3	.	CASSAPGSATDTQYF	TGTGCCAGCAGCGCCCCGGGGTCGGCCACAGATACGCAGTATTTT
TRBD2	TRBV2	TRBJ2-7	.	CASTETSGPYEQYF	TGTGCCAGCACCGAGACTAGCGGTCCTTACGAGCAGTACTTC
TRBD2	TRBV7-9	TRBJ2-1	.	CASSLVSGESNEQFF	TGTGCCAGCAGCTTAGTAAGCGGGGAGTCCAATGAGCAGTTCTTC
.	TRBV27	TRBJ1-5	.	CASSLAYRQPQHF	TGTGCCAGCAGTTTAGCCTATCGGCAGCCCCAGCATTTT
TRBD1	TRBV7-8	TRBJ1-1	.	CASRPTGGLVEAFF	TGTGCCAGCAGACCGACAGGGGGTCTTGTTGAAGCTTTCTTT
.	TRBV5-1	TRBJ1-1	.	CASRAGAPVGTEAFF	TGCGCCAGCAGGGCAGGGGCCCCTGTGGGCACTGAAGCTTTCTTT
TRBD1	TRBV6-2/TRBV6-3	TRBJ1-5	.	CASSQSGQLLNQPQHF	TGTGCCAGCAGTCAGTCGGGACAGCTTTTAAATCAGCCCCAGCATTTT
TRBD1	TRBV7-2	TRBJ2-7	few	CASSLGQGAFYEQYF	TGTGCCAGCAGCCTTGGACAGGGGGCGTTCTACGAGCAGTACTTC
TRBD2	TRBV4-2	TRBJ2-7	few	CASSQNSGGTSLSYEQYF	TGTGCCAGCAGCCAAAATAGCGGGGGGACCTCACTCTCCTACGAGCAGTACTTC
.	TRBV18	TRBJ2-7	.	CASSPRPGVDEQYF	TGTGCCAGCTCACCACGCCCAGGGGTTGACGAGCAGTACTTC
.	TRBV18	TRBJ1-5	once	CASSRTNQPQHF	TGTGCCAGCTCACGGACAAATCAGCCCCAGCATTTT
.	TRBV5-5	TRBJ2-1	.	CASSLESIRDEQFF	TGTGCCAGCAGCTTGGAGTCGATTCGGGATGAGCAGTTCTTC
.	TRBV7-3	TRBJ1-1	.	CASSLTGVNTEAFF	TGTGCCAGCAGCTTAACAGGGGTTAACACTGAAGCTTTCTTT
.	TRBV9	TRBJ1-1	.	CASSVGRGEAFF	TGTGCCAGCAGCGTAGGAAGGGGAGAAGCTTTCTTT
TRBD2	TRBV30	TRBJ2-5	few	CAWRPRTSGGETQYF	TGTGCCTGGAGACCCCGGACTAGCGGGGGGGAGACCCAGTACTTC
.	TRBV11-2	TRBJ1-1	.	CASSPMPGASPEAFF	TGTGCCAGCAGCCCCATGCCAGGGGCTAGCCCTGAAGCTTTCTTT
.	TRBV5-1	TRBJ1-1	.	CASSLVYGRNTEAFF	TGCGCCAGCAGCTTGGTATACGGGAGAAACACTGAAGCTTTCTTT
TRBD2	TRBV9	TRBJ2-1	.	CASSVVAGAYNEQFF	TGTGCCAGCAGCGTAGTAGCGGGCGCCTACAATGAGCAGTTCTTC
TRBD1	TRBV2	TRBJ1-1	.	CASRAIGQGGTEAFF	TGTGCCAGCAGGGCGATCGGACAGGGGGGCACTGAAGCTTTCTTT
.	TRBV19	TRBJ2-7	once	CASTEVGSAEGIYEQYF	TGTGCCAGTACCGAGGTGGGATCAGCGGAGGGGATCTACGAGCAGTACTTC
TRBD2	TRBV6-2/TRBV6-3	TRBJ2-1	few	CASRPSGGMDNEQFF	TGTGCCAGCAGACCTAGCGGGGGAATGGACAATGAGCAGTTCTTC
.	TRBV3-1/TRBV3-2	TRBJ2-2	once	CASSQDGGGGTGELFF	TGTGCCAGCAGCCAAGACGGAGGGGGCGGGACCGGGGAGCTGTTTTTT
.	TRBV7-2	TRBJ2-5	.	CASSSTTLGDTQYF	TGTGCCAGCAGCTCGACTACCTTGGGAGACACCCAGTACTTC
TRBD1	TRBV19	TRBJ1-5	.	CASGDRTNQPQHF	TGTGCCAGTGGGGACAGGACCAATCAGCCCCAGCATTTT
.	TRBV6-5	TRBJ1-4	.	CASSLQADVKLFF	TGTGCCAGCAGTTTACAGGCGGACGTAAAACTGTTTTTT
.	TRBV3-1/TRBV3-2	TRBJ1-6	.	CASSQEGIGGNSPLHF	TGTGCCAGCAGCCAAGAGGGGATAGGGGGTAATTCACCCCTCCACTTT
.	TRBV5-1	TRBJ2-2	.	CASSLGGPTGELFF	TGCGCCAGCAGCTTGGGAGGCCCCACCGGGGAGCTGTTTTTT
TRBD1	TRBV7-9	TRBJ1-1	once	CASSTRTGQGMNTEAFF	TGTGCCAGCAGCACGCGGACAGGCCAGGGGATGAACACTGAAGCTTTCTTT
.	TRBV25-1	TRBJ2-1	.	CASSPPSYNEQFF	TGTGCCAGCAGCCCCCCTAGTTACAATGAGCAGTTCTTC